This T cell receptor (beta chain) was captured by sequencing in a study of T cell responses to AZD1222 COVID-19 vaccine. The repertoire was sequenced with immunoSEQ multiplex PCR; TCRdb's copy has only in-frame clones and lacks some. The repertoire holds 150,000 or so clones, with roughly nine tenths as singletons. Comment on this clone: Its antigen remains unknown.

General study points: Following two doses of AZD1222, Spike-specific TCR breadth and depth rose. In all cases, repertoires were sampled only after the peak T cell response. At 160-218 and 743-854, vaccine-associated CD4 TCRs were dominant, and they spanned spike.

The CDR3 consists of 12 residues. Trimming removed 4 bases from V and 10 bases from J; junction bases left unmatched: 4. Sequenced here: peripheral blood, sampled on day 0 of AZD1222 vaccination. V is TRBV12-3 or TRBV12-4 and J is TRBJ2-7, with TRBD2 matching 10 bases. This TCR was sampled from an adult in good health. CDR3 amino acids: CASSYQREGQYF. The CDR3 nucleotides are TGTGCCAGCAGTTATCAGCGGGAGGGCCAGTACTTC.